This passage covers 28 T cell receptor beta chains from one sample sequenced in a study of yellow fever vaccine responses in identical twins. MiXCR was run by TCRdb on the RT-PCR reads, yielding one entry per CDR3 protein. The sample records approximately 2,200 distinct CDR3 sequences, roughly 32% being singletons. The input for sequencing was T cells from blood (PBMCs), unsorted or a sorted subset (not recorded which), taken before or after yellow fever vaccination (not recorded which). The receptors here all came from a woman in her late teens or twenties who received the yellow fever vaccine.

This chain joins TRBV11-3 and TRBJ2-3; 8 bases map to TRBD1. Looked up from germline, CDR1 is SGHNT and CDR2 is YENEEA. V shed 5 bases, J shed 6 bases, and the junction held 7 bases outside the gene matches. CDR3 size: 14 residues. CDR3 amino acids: CASSPRTGSDTQYF. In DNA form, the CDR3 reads TGTGCCAGCAGCCCCCGGACAGGGTCCGATACGCAGTATTTT.

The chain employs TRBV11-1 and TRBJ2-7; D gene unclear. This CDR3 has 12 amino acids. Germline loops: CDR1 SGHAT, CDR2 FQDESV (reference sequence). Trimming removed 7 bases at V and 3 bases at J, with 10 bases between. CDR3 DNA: TGTGCCAGCACAGAAAACAACTACGAGCAGTACTTC. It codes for CASTENNYEQYF.

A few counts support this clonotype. The CDR3 sequence is CAWSRPGAEAFF. The CDR3 DNA reads as TGTGCCTGGAGCAGGCCTGGGGCTGAAGCTTTCTTT. The chain joins TRBV30 to TRBJ1-1, with D hard to call. V lost 3 bases to trimming and J lost 6 bases, with 11 bases between them. This CDR3 is built from 12 residues. Germline CDR1 GTSNPN, CDR2 SVGIG (reference sequence).

The CDR3 DNA is TGTGCCAGATTCGCGGCGAAGGGTGGCTACACCTTC. Translated: CARFAAKGGYTF. The V call is TRBV2, the J call TRBJ1-2; no firm D call. The CDR3 is 12 residues long. The germline CDR1 and CDR2 sequences are SNHLY and FYNNEI. Trimming pared 9 bases from V and 7 bases from J, leaving 15 bases between.

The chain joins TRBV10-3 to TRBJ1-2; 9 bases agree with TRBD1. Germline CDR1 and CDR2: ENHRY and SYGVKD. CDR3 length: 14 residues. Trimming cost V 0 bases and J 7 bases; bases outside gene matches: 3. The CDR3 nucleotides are TGTGCCATCAGTGAGTCCGGGACAGGGAGTGGCTACACCTTC. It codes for CAISESGTGSGYTF.

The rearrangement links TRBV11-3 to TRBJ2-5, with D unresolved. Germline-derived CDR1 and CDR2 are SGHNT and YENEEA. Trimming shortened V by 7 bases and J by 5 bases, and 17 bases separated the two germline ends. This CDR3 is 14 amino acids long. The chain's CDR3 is CASNPQSPLETQYF. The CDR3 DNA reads TGTGCCAGCAACCCCCAATCCCCCCTGGAGACCCAGTACTTC.

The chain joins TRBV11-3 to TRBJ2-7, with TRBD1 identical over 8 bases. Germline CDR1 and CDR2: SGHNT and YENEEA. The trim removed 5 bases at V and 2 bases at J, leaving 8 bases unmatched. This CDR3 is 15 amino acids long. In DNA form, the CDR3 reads TGTGCCAGCAGCGCGAGGACAGGGCCAACCTACGAGCAGTACTTC. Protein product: CASSARTGPTYEQYF.

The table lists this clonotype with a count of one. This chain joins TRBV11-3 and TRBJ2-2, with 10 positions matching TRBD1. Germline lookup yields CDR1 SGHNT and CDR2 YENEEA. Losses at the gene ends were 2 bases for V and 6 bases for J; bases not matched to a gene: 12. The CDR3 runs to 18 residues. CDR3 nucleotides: TGTGCCAGCAGCTTACAATATGGACAGGGGGTTGGCTCCGGGGAGCTGTTTTTT. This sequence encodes CASSLQYGQGVGSGELFF.

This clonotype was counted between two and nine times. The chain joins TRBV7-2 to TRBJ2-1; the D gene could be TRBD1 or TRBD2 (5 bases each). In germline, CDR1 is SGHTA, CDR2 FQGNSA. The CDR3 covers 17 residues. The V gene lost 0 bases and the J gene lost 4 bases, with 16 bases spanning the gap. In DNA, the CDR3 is TGTGCCAGCAGCTTAGCGGGGGATCACCGGTTGTACAATGAGCAGTTCTTC. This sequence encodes CASSLAGDHRLYNEQFF. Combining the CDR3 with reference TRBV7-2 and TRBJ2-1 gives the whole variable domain GAGVSQSPSNKVTEKGKDVELRCDPISGHTALYWYRQSLGQGLEFLIYFQGNSAPDKSGLPSDRFSAERTGGSVSTLTIQRTQQEDSAVYLCASSLAGDHRLYNEQFFGPGTRLTVL.

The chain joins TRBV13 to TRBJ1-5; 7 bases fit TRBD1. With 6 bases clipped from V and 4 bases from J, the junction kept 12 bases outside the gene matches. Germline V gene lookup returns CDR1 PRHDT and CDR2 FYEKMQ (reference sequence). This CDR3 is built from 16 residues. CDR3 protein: CASRSDDRAGNQPQHF. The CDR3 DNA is TGTGCCAGCAGATCCGATGACAGGGCGGGAAATCAGCCCCAGCATTTT.

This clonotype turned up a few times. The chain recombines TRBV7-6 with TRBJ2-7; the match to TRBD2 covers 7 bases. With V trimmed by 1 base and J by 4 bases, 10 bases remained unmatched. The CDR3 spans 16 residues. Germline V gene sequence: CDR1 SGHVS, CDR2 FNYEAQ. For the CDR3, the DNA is TGTGCCAGCAGCTTAGGCCTCGCGGGAGAGACATACGAGCAGTACTTC. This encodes CASSLGLAGETYEQYF. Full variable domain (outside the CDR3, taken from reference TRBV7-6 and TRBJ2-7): GAGVSQSPRYKVTKRGQDVALRCDPISGHVSLYWYRQALGQGPEFLTYFNYEAQQDKSGLPNDRFSAERPEGSISTLTIQRTEQRDSAMYRCASSLGLAGETYEQYFGPGTRLTVT.

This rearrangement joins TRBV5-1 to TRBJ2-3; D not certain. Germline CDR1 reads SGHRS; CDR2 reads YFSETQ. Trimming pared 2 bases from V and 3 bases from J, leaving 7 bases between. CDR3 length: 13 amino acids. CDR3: CASSLLGTDTQYF. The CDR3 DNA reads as TGCGCCAGCAGCTTATTGGGGACAGATACGCAGTATTTT.

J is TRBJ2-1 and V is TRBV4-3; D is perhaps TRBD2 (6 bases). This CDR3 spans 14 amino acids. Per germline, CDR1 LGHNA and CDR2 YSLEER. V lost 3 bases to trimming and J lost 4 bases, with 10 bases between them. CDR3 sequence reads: CASSQLLAYNEQFF. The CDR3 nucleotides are TGCGCCAGCAGCCAGCTTCTAGCGTACAATGAGCAGTTCTTC.

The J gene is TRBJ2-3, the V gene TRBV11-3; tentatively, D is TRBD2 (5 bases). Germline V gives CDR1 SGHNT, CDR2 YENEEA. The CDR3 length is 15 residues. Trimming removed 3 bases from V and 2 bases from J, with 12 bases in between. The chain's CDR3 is CASSFRHRDTDTQYF. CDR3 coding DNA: TGTGCCAGCAGCTTCCGGCACCGGGACACAGATACGCAGTATTTT.

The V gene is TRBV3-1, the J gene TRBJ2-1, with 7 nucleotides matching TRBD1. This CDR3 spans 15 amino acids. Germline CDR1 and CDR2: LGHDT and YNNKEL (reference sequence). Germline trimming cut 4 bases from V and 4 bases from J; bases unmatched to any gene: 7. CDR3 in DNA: TGTGCCAGCAGCCTTGTCACGGGACAGTACAATGAGCAGTTCTTC. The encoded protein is CASSLVTGQYNEQFF.

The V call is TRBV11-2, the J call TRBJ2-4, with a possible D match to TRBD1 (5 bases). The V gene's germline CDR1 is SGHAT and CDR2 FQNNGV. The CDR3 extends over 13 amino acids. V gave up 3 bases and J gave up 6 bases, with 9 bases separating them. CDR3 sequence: CASSLDDRNIQYF. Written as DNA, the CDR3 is TGTGCCAGCAGCTTGGATGACAGAAACATTCAGTACTTC. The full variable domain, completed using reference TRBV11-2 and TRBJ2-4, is EAGVAQSPRYKIIEKRQSVAFWCNPISGHATLYWYQQILGQGPKLLIQFQNNGVVDDSQLPKDRFSAERLKGVDSTLKIQPAKLEDSAVYLCASSLDDRNIQYFGAGTRLSVL.

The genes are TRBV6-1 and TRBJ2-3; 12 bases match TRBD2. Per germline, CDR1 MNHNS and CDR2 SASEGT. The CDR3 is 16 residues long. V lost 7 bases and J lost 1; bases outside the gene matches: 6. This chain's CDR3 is CASTSLAGGRTDTQYF. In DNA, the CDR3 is TGTGCCAGCACCTCTCTAGCGGGAGGGCGCACAGATACGCAGTATTTT.

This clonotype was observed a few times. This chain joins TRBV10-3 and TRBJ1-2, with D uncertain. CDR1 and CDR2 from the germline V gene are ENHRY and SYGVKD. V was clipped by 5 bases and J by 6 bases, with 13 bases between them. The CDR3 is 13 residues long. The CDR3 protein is CAISKDGYDGYTF. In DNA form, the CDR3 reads TGTGCCATCAGTAAGGACGGGTATGATGGCTACACCTTC.

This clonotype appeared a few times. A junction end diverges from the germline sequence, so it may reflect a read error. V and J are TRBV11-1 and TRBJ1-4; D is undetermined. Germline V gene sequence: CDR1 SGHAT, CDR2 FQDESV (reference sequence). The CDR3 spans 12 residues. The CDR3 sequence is CASGFIDVSMEF. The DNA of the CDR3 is TGTGCCAGCGGATTTATAGACGTTTCCATGGAATTT.

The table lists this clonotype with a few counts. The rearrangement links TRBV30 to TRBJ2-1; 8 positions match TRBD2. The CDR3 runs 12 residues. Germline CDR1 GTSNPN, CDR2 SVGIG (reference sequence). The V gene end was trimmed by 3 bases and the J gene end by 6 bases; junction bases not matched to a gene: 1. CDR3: CAWSGRANEQFF. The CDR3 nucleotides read TGTGCCTGGAGCGGGAGGGCCAATGAGCAGTTCTTC.

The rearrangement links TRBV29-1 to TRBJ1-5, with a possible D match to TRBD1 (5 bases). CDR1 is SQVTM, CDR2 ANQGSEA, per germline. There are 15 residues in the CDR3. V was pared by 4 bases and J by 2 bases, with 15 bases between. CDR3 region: CSVGDGVLGNQPQHF. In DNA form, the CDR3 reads TGCAGCGTTGGGGACGGGGTATTGGGCAATCAGCCCCAGCATTTT. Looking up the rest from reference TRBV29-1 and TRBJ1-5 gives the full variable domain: SAVISQKPSRDICQRGTSLTIQCQVDSQVTMMFWYRQQPGQSLTLIATANQGSEATYESGFVIDKFPISRPNLTFSTLTVSNMSPEDSSIYLCSVGDGVLGNQPQHFGDGTRLSIL.

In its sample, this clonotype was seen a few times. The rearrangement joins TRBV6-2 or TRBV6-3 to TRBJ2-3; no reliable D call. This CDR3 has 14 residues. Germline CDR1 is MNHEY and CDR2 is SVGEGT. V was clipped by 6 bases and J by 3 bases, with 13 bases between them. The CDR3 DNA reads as TGTGCCAGCAGCCACGCCCTGGAGACAGATACGCAGTATTTT. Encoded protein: CASSHALETDTQYF.

DNA of the CDR3: TGTGCCAGCAGTAAATTTGTGTATGAGCAGTTCTTC. Translating gives CASSKFVYEQFF. V and J are TRBV11-1 and TRBJ2-1, with D unresolved. CDR1 and CDR2 from the germline V gene are SGHAT and FQDESV (reference sequence). V was shortened by 6 bases and J by 8 bases, with 11 bases between the two germline ends. This CDR3 has 12 residues.

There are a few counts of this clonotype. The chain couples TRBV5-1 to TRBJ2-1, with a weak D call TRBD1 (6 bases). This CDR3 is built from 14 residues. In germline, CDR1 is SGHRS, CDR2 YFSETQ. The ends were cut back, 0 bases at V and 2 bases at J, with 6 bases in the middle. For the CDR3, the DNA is TGCGCCAGCAGCTTGGGGGACACCTACAATGAGCAGTTCTTC. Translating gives CASSLGDTYNEQFF.

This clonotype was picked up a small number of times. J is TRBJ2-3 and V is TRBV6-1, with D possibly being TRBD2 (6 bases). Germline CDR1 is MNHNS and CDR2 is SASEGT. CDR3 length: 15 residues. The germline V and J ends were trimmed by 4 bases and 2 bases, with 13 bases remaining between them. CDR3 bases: TGTGCCAGCAGTGCGGGGCGGACTAACACAGATACGCAGTATTTT. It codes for CASSAGRTNTDTQYF.

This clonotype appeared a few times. CDR3 protein: CASSMDGYNEQFF. In nucleotides, the CDR3 is TGTGCCAGCAGCATGGACGGCTACAATGAGCAGTTCTTC. V gene TRBV6-1 combines with J gene TRBJ2-1; D uncertain. The CDR3 loop spans 13 amino acids. The V gene's germline CDR1 is MNHNS and CDR2 SASEGT. V was shortened by 6 bases and J by 3 bases, with 9 bases between the two germline ends.

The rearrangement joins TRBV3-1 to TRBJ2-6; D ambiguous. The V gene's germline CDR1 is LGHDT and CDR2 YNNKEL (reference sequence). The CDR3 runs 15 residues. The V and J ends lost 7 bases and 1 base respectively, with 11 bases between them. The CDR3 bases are TGTGCCAGCACTCGCATGGGGTCTGGGGCCAACGTCCTGACTTTC. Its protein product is CASTRMGSGANVLTF.

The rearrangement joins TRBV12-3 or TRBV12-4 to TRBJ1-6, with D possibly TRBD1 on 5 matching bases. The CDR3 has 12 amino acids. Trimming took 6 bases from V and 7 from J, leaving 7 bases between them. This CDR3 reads CASSPGNSPLHF. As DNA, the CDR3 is TGTGCCAGCAGCCCAGGGAATTCACCCCTCCACTTT.